The present T cell receptor (beta chain) was sequenced within a study of graft-versus-host responses after intestinal transplantation. The overall study: Multivisceral, liver-intestinal, or isolated intestinal transplants were received by the recipients.

A note on this clone: Its antigen is still unknown.

Assay: immunoSEQ multiplex PCR; the TCRdb copy retains only in-frame clones and omits some. The table has tens of thousands of clones, approximately 94% seen once. V dropped 0 bases and J dropped 7 bases, with 11 bases sitting between them. Germline V gene lookup returns CDR1 SGDLS and CDR2 YYNGEE. The CDR3 is 13 amino acids. The sample here was unstimulated CD4+ T cells sorted from spleen or lymph node cells, taken before transplant. The sequence was obtained from a human donor who was the organ donor for an intestinal transplant. The chain uses TRBV9 and TRBJ2-7; D remains unclear. The CDR3 spells CASSVATGWEQYF. Written as DNA, the CDR3 is TGTGCCAGCAGCGTAGCGACCGGGTGGGAGCAGTACTTC.